This T cell receptor (beta chain) was identified during a study of T cell repertoires in cytomegalovirus infection (dated 2019 in TCRdb). Regarding the complete study: The peptide stimulations were aimed at well-studied HLA-B-restricted epitopes as well as recently identified HLA-C-restricted CMV epitopes, whose presentation resists viral immunomodulation. Donor HLA type was relevant to the analysis, as public TCR beta signatures indicated carriage of CMV infection together with the matching HLA type.

Interpreted using the paper, the treatment or condition label stands for: in vitro stimulation with specific CMV peptide epitopes to enrich CMV-specific T cells. Data came from an Illumina HiSeq 1500. Starting from the raw public reads, TCRdb applied fastp trimming at Q25, assembled clones with MiXCR and retained in-frame beta chains. Rows matching on CDR3 protein sequence are summarized as one entry with the most common DNA and genes. The sample profile shows about 310,000 distinct CDR3 sequences; 20% to 25% of them were found once. The ten largest make up 10% to 15% of the sample. Including cysteine and phenylalanine, the CDR3 has 14 amino acids. Left in the record is the CDR3 DNA by itself, 42 bases read in frame from the first base. V sheds 4 bases and J sheds 4 bases, leaving 13 bases between their ends. CDR1 SGHTA and CDR2 FQGNSA were looked up in the germline V gene. Points the paper makes about the study in general: In both this cohort and an independent approximately 370-donor cohort, the cumulative frequency of public TCR beta family members distinguished carriers of CMV infection plus the relevant HLA type. The ex vivo response was dominated by HLA-C-restricted CMV-specific TCR beta clonotypes, which also provided the single most frequent clonotype in two of eight donors.

Points on this clonotype: This clone's antigen is unknown. Base qualities are not at hand, and no much larger clone is one base apart.

The sample here was cultured PBMCs, taken from culture after CMV antigen stimulation. In this chain, TRBV7-2 is recombined with TRBJ2-5; a tentative D call is TRBD1 (6 bases match). The receptor comes from a human donor in good health (CMV status not recorded). Some clones in this sample may be carry-over from other donors' samples. In nucleotide form, the sequence is TGTGCCAGCAGCTCCGACAGGCTACGAGAGACCCAGTACTTC. Translated, it reads CASSSDRLRETQYF.